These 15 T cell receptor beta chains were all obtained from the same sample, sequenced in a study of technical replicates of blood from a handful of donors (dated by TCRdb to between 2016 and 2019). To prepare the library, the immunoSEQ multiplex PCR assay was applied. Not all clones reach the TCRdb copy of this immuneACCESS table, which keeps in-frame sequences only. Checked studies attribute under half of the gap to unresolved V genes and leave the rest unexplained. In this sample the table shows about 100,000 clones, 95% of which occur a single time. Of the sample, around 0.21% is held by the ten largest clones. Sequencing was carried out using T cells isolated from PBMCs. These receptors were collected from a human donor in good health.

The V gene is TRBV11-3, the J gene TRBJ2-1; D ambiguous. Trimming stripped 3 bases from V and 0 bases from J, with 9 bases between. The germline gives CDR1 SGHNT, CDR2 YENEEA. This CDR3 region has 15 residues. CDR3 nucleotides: TGTGCCAGCAGCTTGGCCCAAAACTCCTACAATGAGCAGTTCTTC. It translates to CASSLAQNSYNEQFF.

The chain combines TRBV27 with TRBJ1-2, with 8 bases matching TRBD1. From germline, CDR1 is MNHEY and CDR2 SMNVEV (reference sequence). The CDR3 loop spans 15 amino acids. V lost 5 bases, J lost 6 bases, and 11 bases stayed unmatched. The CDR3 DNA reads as TGTGCCAGCAGTCGACAGGGGCCGCGCCTCAATGGCTACACCTTC. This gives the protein CASSRQGPRLNGYTF.

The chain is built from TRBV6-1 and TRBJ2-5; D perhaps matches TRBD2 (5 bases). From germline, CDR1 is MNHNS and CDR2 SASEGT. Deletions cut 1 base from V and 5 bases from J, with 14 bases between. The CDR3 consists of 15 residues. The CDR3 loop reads CASSEGERWRETQYF. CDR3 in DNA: TGTGCCAGCAGTGAAGGTGAAAGGTGGAGGGAGACCCAGTACTTC.

The CDR3 spells CASSLGGPEETQYF. CDR3 nucleotide sequence: TGCGCCAGCAGCTTGGGGGGGCCTGAAGAGACCCAGTACTTC. The chain carries TRBV5-1 and TRBJ2-5, with D possibly matching TRBD1 (6 bases). The germline gives CDR1 SGHRS, CDR2 YFSETQ. The CDR3 contains 14 residues. The V end lost 0 bases, the J end lost 3 bases, and 9 bases lay between the germline ends.

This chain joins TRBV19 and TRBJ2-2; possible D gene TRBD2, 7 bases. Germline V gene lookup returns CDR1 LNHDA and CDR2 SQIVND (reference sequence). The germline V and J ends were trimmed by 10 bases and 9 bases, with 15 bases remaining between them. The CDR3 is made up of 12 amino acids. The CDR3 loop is CATRGGIRELFF. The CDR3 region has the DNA TGTGCCACAAGGGGGGGAATCCGGGAGCTGTTTTTT.

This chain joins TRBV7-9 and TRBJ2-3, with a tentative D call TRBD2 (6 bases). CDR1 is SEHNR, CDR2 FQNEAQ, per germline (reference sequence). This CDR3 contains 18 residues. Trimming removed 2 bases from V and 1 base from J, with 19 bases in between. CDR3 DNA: TGTGCCAGCAGCTTATGGTGGGGGGAAGTAGACGGCACAGATACGCAGTATTTT. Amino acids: CASSLWWGEVDGTDTQYF.

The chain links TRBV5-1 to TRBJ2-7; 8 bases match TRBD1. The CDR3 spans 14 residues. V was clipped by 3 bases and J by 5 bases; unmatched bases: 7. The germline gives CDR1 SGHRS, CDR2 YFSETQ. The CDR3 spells CASSSGQGKHEQYF. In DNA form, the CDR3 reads TGCGCCAGCAGCTCCGGACAGGGAAAACACGAGCAGTACTTC.

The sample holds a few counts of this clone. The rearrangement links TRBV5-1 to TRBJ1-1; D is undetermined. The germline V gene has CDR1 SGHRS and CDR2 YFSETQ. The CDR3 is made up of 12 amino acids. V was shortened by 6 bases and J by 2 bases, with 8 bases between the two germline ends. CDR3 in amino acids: CASIPSNTEAFF. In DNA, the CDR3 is TGCGCCAGCATCCCTTCTAACACTGAAGCTTTCTTT.

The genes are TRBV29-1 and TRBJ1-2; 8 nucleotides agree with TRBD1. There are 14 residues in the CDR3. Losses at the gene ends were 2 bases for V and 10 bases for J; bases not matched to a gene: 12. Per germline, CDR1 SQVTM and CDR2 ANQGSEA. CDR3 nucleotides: TGCAGCGTTGAATCTGAGACAGGGGCCCTTTCCTACACCTTC. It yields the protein CSVESETGALSYTF.

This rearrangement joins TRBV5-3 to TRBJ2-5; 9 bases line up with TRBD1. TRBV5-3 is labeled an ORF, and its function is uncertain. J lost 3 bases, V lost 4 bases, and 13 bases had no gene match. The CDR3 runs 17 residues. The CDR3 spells CARSPTSGQGTKETQYF. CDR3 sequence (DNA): TGTGCCAGAAGCCCCACCTCGGGACAGGGAACTAAAGAGACCCAGTACTTC.

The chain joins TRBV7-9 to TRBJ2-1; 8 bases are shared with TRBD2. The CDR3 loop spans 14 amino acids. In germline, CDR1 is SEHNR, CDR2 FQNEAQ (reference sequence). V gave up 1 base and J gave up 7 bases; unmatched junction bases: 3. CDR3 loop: CASSLDGGANEQFF. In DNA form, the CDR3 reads TGTGCCAGCAGCTTAGACGGGGGGGCGAATGAGCAGTTCTTC.

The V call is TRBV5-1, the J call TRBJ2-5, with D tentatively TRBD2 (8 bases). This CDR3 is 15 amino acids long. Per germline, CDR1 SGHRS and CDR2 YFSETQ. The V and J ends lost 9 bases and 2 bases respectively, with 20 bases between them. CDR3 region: CATPPGGGIQETQYF. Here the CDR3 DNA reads TGCGCCACCCCCCCGGGAGGGGGCATACAAGAGACCCAGTACTTC.

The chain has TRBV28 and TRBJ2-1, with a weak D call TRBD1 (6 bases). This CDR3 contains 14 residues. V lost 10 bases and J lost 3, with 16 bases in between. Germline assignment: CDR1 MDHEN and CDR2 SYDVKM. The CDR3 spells CAIQPGHNYNEQFF. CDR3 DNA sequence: TGTGCCATTCAACCGGGACACAACTACAATGAGCAGTTCTTC.

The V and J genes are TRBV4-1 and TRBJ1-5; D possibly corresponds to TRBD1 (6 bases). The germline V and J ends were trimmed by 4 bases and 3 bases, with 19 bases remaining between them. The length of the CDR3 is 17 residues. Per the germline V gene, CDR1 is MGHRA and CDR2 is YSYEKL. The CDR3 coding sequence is TGCGCCAGCAGCCTTGTCACAGGGACCTCTTACAATCAGCCCCAGCATTTT. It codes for CASSLVTGTSYNQPQHF.

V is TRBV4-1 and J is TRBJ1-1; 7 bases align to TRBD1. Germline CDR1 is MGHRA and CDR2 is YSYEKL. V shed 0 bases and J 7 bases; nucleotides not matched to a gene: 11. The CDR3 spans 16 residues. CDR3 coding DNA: TGCGCCAGCAGCCAAGAAAGTTTGACAGGGTGGGTTGAAGCTTTCTTT. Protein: CASSQESLTGWVEAFF.